This T cell receptor (beta chain) was profiled in a study of monozygotic twins with inflammatory bowel disease. General study findings and limits: Immunosuppressive treatments were not uniform, and this may have added variability to patient repertoires.

With the 5' RACE reads reprocessed, TCRdb shows one record per CDR3 protein and no DNA. Its table records some 170,000 distinct CDR3 sequences. Comment on this clonotype: Its antigen is still unknown.

Germline assignment: CDR1 SGHAT and CDR2 FQDESV (reference sequence). The CDR3 length is 19 residues. The chain employs TRBV11-1 and TRBJ1-2; the TRBD1 assignment by TCRdb is unverifiable without DNA. The sample comprised blood. The receptor comes from a human donor with ulcerative colitis or Crohn's disease, or a healthy co-twin of an affected twin (not recorded which). The CDR3: CASSLEGTGTLKGRHGYTF.